This T cell receptor beta chain was found in a study of beta chain features in type 1 diabetes. Expressed TCRB transcripts were sequenced, since all the RNA that had been isolated was reverse transcribed. Measured with immunoSEQ multiplex PCR; TCRdb has only the in-frame clones, and not every one. This table holds about 340,000 clones, about 13% found once. This clone has a handful of counts. Its antigen remains unknown. Sorting that relied on CD45RO/CCR7/CD25/CD127/CD95/CD27 yielded CD4+ naive, central memory, regulatory and stem cell-like memory cells. Study-level findings and limits: Patients with type 1 diabetes showed fewer VDJ junction insertions and more deletions. Type 1 diabetes patients had moderately but significantly shorter TCRB CDR3s in all four CD4+ subsets.

Sequencing was done on a sample of naive CD4+ T cells from blood. The sequence came from a young woman with type 1 diabetes.

The CDR3 here is CASSPITRAQETQYF. The CDR3 DNA sequence: TGTGCCAGCAGTCCCATTACTAGAGCCCAAGAGACCCAGTACTTC. V is TRBV27 and J is TRBJ2-5; maybe TRBD2 (5 bases). CDR3 length: 15 residues. The germline V and J ends were trimmed by 5 bases and 1 base, with 14 bases remaining between them. CDR1 MNHEY and CDR2 SMNVEV come from the germline V gene (reference sequence).